What follows are 20 T cell receptor beta chains derived from one specimen sequenced in a study of T-cell reconstitution after alpha-beta-depleted transplantation in children. Construction of the TCRbeta library involved unique molecular identifiers. TCRdb re-called the PCR reads with MiXCR, one entry per CDR3 protein. The sample carries 400,000 to 450,000 distinct CDR3 sequences, approximately 42% recorded once. Sequenced material: PBMCs, taken before TCRalphabeta/CD19-depleted stem cell transplant. These receptors came from a girl aged 2 to 9 with aplastic anemia, due to receive a stem cell transplant.

The table lists this clonotype with a few counts. The chain is built from TRBV20-1 and TRBJ2-1; D remains ambiguous. The CDR3 is 11 amino acids. The V end lost 3 bases, the J end lost 6 bases, and 6 bases lay between the germline ends. Germline values: CDR1 DFQATT, CDR2 SNEGSKA (reference sequence). Here the CDR3 DNA reads TGCAGTGCTAGCTACGGCAATGAGCAGTTCTTC. Its translation is CSASYGNEQFF.

The chain joins TRBV7-3 to TRBJ1-1; the D is unclear. The CDR3 has 13 residues. Trimming removed 5 bases at V and 3 bases at J, with 10 bases between. Germline CDR1 and CDR2: SGHTA and FQGTGA. CDR3 loop: CASSPGYDTEAFF. Written as DNA, the CDR3 is TGTGCCAGCAGCCCCGGGTACGACACTGAAGCTTTCTTT.

This clonotype was seen at least ten times. The V and J genes are TRBV5-1 and TRBJ1-4, with 7 bases that match TRBD1. Germline CDR1 reads SGHRS; CDR2 reads YFSETQ. The CDR3 runs 14 residues. Trimming took 0 bases from V and 7 from J; bases not matched to a gene: 3. This CDR3 reads CASSLEQGPEKLFF. CDR3 bases: TGCGCCAGCAGCTTGGAACAGGGGCCTGAAAAACTGTTTTTT.

The sample holds a few counts of this clonotype. The CDR3 reads CASSSTLTNYGYTF. The DNA for the CDR3 is TGTGCCAGCAGTTCGACTCTTACTAACTATGGCTACACCTTC. V usage is TRBV28 and J usage is TRBJ1-2; D gene uncertain. CDR3 length: 14 amino acids. CDR1 MDHEN and CDR2 SYDVKM come from the germline V gene. V was cut by 4 bases and J by 0 bases, with 9 bases left in between.

Only a few counts were recorded for this clonotype. The rearrangement uses TRBV4-1 and TRBJ2-7; 9 bases align to TRBD2. The V gene end was trimmed by 0 bases and the J gene end by 5 bases; junction bases not matched to a gene: 8. Per the germline V gene, CDR1 is MGHRA and CDR2 is YSYEKL. The CDR3 length is 16 residues. The CDR3 DNA follows: TGCGCCAGCAGCCAAGATCCAGCGGGAGGTTCCAACGAGCAGTACTTC. Amino acids: CASSQDPAGGSNEQYF.

The chain carries TRBV28 and TRBJ2-3; 8 bases map to TRBD2. The CDR3 contains 16 residues. CDR1 is MDHEN, CDR2 SYDVKM, per germline. J was trimmed by 2 bases and V by 4 bases; bases with no gene match: 8. DNA of the CDR3: TGTGCCAGCAGTTCTGACCTAGCGGGCTACACAGATACGCAGTATTTT. Translating gives CASSSDLAGYTDTQYF.

The rearrangement joins TRBV20-1 to TRBJ2-2; no clear D. The CDR3 loop spans 11 amino acids. V gave up 3 bases and J gave up 4 bases, with 3 bases separating them. CDR1 is DFQATT, CDR2 SNEGSKA, per germline (reference sequence). In nucleotides, the CDR3 is TGCAGTGCTAGGGCCACCGGGGAGCTGTTTTTT. Translation gives CSARATGELFF.

This clonotype has just a few counts. This rearrangement joins TRBV5-1 to TRBJ1-3, with D hard to call. V lost 3 bases and J 2 bases, leaving 9 bases between the germline ends. The CDR3 is 14 amino acids. Looked up from germline, CDR1 is SGHRS and CDR2 is YFSETQ. This CDR3 reads CASSSGGAGNTIYF. Written as DNA, the CDR3 is TGCGCCAGCAGCTCCGGAGGTGCTGGAAACACCATATATTTT.

Concerning this clonotype: A much larger clone differs by one base, so this may be a read error. The V call is TRBV7-2, the J call TRBJ2-7; 12 nucleotides line up with TRBD2. CDR1 and CDR2 from the germline V gene are SGHTA and FQGNSA. The CDR3 length is 16 residues. Written as DNA, the CDR3 is TGTGCCAGCAGCTTGGTTGGGACTAGCGGGCCCTACAAGCAGTACTTC. Translating it yields CASSLVGTSGPYKQYF.

The CDR3 nucleotides read TGCAGCGTTGTAGGGGAGGGGTGGAACACTGAAGCTTTCTTT. It translates to CSVVGEGWNTEAFF. This rearrangement joins TRBV29-1 to TRBJ1-1, with D perhaps matching TRBD1 (5 bases). Trimming cost V 4 bases and J 1 base, with 13 bases left between them. Germline V gene sequence: CDR1 SQVTM, CDR2 ANQGSEA. The CDR3 is made up of 14 amino acids.

J is TRBJ2-7 and V is TRBV4-1; no firm D call. CDR1 is MGHRA and CDR2 is YSYEKL in the germline V gene. The CDR3 loop spans 16 amino acids. V lost 4 bases and J lost 0, with 16 bases in between. The CDR3 DNA sequence: TGCGCCAGCAGCCGGACCCGTGACGTAAACTCCTACGAGCAGTACTTC. Protein product: CASSRTRDVNSYEQYF.

The chain recombines TRBV29-1 with TRBJ2-6; 9 nucleotides agree with TRBD1. The germline CDR1 and CDR2 sequences are SQVTM and ANQGSEA. CDR3 length: 17 residues. The junction had 9 bases not matched to a gene; V was cut back by 6 bases and J by 0 bases. The CDR3 reads CSVPGQGGNSGANVLTF. The DNA for the CDR3 is TGCAGCGTGCCGGGACAGGGAGGAAACTCTGGGGCCAACGTCCTGACTTTC.

The rearrangement uses TRBV27 and TRBJ2-1, with 7 bases identical to TRBD2. The V gene's germline CDR1 is MNHEY and CDR2 SMNVEV (reference sequence). V was clipped by 5 bases and J by 4 bases; unmatched bases: 11. This CDR3 contains 16 residues. The CDR3 is CASSPLGEGGYNEQFF. CDR3 DNA: TGTGCCAGCAGTCCCCTAGGGGAGGGCGGGTACAATGAGCAGTTCTTC.

The chain combines TRBV7-2 with TRBJ2-3; D gene ambiguous. Per the germline V gene, CDR1 is SGHTA and CDR2 is FQGNSA. The CDR3 runs to 16 residues. V was shortened by 2 bases and J by 4 bases, with 16 bases between the two germline ends. In DNA, the CDR3 is TGTGCCAGCAGCTTAAAGGGCGCCGCCGTCGCAGATACGCAGTATTTT. This encodes CASSLKGAAVADTQYF.

The chain couples TRBV5-1 to TRBJ2-3, with D possibly being TRBD1 or TRBD2 (6 bases each). The CDR3 runs to 17 residues. The V gene's germline CDR1 is SGHRS and CDR2 YFSETQ. The ends were cut back, 1 base at V and 2 bases at J, with 17 bases in the middle. CDR3 coding DNA: TGCGCCAGCAGCTTGAATACAGGGAGGAGGGCCACAGATACGCAGTATTTT. Translated, it gives CASSLNTGRRATDTQYF.

The chain couples TRBV20-1 to TRBJ1-1; TRBD1 matches 8 bases. Germline V lookup: CDR1 DFQATT, CDR2 SNEGSKA (reference sequence). The CDR3 totals 18 residues. The ends lost 1 base at V and 7 bases at J; junction bases unmatched: 20. Here the CDR3 DNA reads TGCAGTGCTAGAGTTTCTAGAGTCGGGACAGGCGCCTTCAGTGAAGCTTTCTTT. This sequence encodes CSARVSRVGTGAFSEAFF.

This clonotype has only a few counts. The chain joins TRBV6-6 to TRBJ1-2; perhaps TRBD1 as D (5 bases). The CDR3 length is 13 residues. Germline assignment: CDR1 MNHNY and CDR2 SVGAGI (reference sequence). Trimming pared 6 bases from V and 3 bases from J, leaving 11 bases between. CDR3 protein: CASSPGVDYGYTF. The CDR3 nucleotides are TGTGCCAGCAGCCCGGGGGTGGACTATGGCTACACCTTC.

This sequence joins TRBV27 and TRBJ2-7; 16 positions agree with TRBD2. CDR3 length: 16 amino acids. In germline, CDR1 is MNHEY, CDR2 SMNVEV (reference sequence). Trimming took 4 bases from V and 6 from J; bases not matched to a gene: 6. In DNA form, the CDR3 reads TGTGCCAGCAGTTCGGGACTAGCGGGAGGGCCTCTCGAGCAGTACTTC. This translates into CASSSGLAGGPLEQYF.

This clonotype was counted ten times or more. The V gene is TRBV3-1, the J gene TRBJ2-4, with 10 bases aligning to TRBD2. This CDR3 spans 15 amino acids. The germline CDR1 and CDR2 sequences are LGHDT and YNNKEL (reference sequence). V was clipped by 4 bases and J by 6 bases; unmatched bases: 6. In nucleotides, the CDR3 is TGTGCCAGCAGCCTACTAGCGGGGCGGGGAAACATTCAGTACTTC. Its translation is CASSLLAGRGNIQYF.

Many counts were recorded for this clonotype. The V gene is TRBV20-1, the J gene TRBJ2-7, with 8 bases fitting TRBD1. The V segment lost 3 bases and the J segment 2 bases; nucleotides outside the gene matches: 3. The CDR3 runs 13 residues. From germline, CDR1 is DFQATT and CDR2 SNEGSKA (reference sequence). CDR3 DNA sequence: TGCAGTGCTAGCCGGACAGGGCCCTACGAGCAGTACTTC. Encoded protein: CSASRTGPYEQYF.